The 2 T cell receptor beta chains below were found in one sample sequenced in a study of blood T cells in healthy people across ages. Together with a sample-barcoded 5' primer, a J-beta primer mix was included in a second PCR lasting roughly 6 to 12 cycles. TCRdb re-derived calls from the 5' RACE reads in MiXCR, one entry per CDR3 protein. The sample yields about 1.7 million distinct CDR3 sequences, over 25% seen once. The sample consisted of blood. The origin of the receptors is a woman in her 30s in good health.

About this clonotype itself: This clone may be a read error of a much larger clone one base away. This chain's CDR3 is CSAPRAGGHHEQFF. CDR3 bases: TGCAGTGCCCCTAGAGCGGGGGGGCACCATGAGCAGTTCTTC. V is TRBV20-1 and J is TRBJ2-1; TRBD2 matches at 10 bases. Losses at the gene ends were 6 bases for V and 8 bases for J; bases not matched to a gene: 10. The CDR3 spans 14 residues. CDR1 and CDR2 (germline): DFQATT, SNEGSKA (reference sequence).

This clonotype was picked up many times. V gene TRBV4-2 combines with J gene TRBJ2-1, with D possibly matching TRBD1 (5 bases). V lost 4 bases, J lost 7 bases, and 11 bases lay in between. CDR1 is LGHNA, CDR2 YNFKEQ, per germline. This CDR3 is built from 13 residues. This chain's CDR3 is CASSRQGRNEQFF. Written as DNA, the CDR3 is TGTGCCAGCAGCCGGCAGGGAAGGAATGAGCAGTTCTTC.